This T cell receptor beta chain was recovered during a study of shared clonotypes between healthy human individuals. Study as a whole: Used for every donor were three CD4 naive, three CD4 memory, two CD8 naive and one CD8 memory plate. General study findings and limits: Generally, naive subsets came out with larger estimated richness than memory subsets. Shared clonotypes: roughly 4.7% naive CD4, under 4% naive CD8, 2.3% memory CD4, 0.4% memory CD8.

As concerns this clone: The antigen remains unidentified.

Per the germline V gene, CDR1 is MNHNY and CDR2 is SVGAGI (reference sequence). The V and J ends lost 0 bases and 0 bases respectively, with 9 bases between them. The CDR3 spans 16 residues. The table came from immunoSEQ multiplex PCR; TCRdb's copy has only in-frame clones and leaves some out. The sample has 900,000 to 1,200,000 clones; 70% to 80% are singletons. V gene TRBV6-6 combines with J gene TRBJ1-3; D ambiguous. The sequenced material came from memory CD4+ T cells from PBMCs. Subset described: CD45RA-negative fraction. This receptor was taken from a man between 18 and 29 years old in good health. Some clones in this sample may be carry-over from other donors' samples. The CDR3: CASSYSQKSSGNTIYF. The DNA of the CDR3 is TGTGCCAGCAGTTACTCGCAGAAGAGCTCTGGAAACACCATATATTTT.